The present T cell receptor beta chain was sequenced within a study of T cell responses to AZD1222 COVID-19 vaccine. Study-wide results and limits: None of the repertoires were sampled until the peak T cell response had passed. Targeting of unmutated variant regions was reportedly seen in nearly half of spike-specific TCRs.

Assay: immunoSEQ multiplex PCR; the TCRdb copy retains only in-frame clones and omits some. The data hold 100,000 or so clones, with roughly nine tenths observed a single time. CDR1 and CDR2 (germline): SGHNT, YENEEA. J was trimmed by 7 bases and V by 1 base; bases with no gene match: 15. The CDR3 totals 18 residues. About this clone itself: Its antigen is as yet unknown.

The source was peripheral blood, collected on day 0 of AZD1222 vaccination. The gene calls are TRBV11-3 and TRBJ2-2; TRBD2 matches 7 bases. This sequence was found in an adult in good health. CDR3 sequence (DNA): TGTGCCAGCAGCTTAGTAATAGTCTGGACTAGGAGGCTCGGGGAGCTGTTTTTT. Translated: CASSLVIVWTRRLGELFF.